The 15 T cell receptor beta chains below all came from one sample that was sequenced in a study of technical replicates of blood from a handful of donors. The assay was immunoSEQ multiplex PCR, and TCRdb's table has in-frame clones only and misses some. The sample comprises just over 55,000 clones, roughly 93% of which are singletons, and around 4.4% rests with the top ten. Input material: PBMCs. The receptors were sampled from a human donor in good health. Some clones in this sample may be carry-over from other donors' samples.

The chain links TRBV12-5 to TRBJ2-5, with TRBD1 matching 9 bases. The CDR3 sequence is 14 residues long. V shed 8 bases, J shed 5 bases, and the junction held 9 bases outside the gene matches. Germline V gives CDR1 LGHNT, CDR2 FRNRAP. CDR3 nucleotides: TGTGCTAGTCTAAGAAGACAGGGGGGGGAGACCCAGTACTTC. Translating it yields CASLRRQGGETQYF.

This clone appeared once. The CDR3 region is CASSSDRHTEAFF. The DNA for the CDR3 is TGTGCCAGCAGCTCAGACAGACACACTGAAGCTTTCTTT. This chain uses TRBV7-2 with TRBJ1-1; a possible D gene is TRBD1 (5 bases). With 4 bases removed from V and 3 bases from J, the gap between germline ends came to 9 bases. The germline V gene encodes CDR1 SGHTA and CDR2 FQGNSA. CDR3 length: 13 residues.

This rearrangement joins TRBV11-2 to TRBJ1-1, with 7 bases fitting TRBD1. The length of the CDR3 is 15 residues. V trimming: 3 bases; J trimming: 3 bases; junction bases outside the gene matches: 7. Germline V gives CDR1 SGHAT, CDR2 FQNNGV. CDR3 DNA: TGTGCCAGCAGCTTCCCGACAGGGTGGGACACTGAAGCTTTCTTT. Its protein is CASSFPTGWDTEAFF.

Turning to this clone: At one boundary the junction diverges from the germline segment, which might be a read error. The V call is TRBV11-3, the J call TRBJ2-3; TRBD1 agrees at 10 bases. The CDR3 totals 13 residues. CDR1 and CDR2 (germline): SGHNT, YENEEA. In DNA, the CDR3 is TGTGCCAGCAGCATAGACAGGGGGCGGTTACAGTATTTT. Translated: CASSIDRGRLQYF.

This clone occurred a few times. This rearrangement joins TRBV18 to TRBJ1-4, with 7 bases that match TRBD1. The CDR3 runs to 18 residues. Germline values: CDR1 KGHSH, CDR2 LQKENI. The V segment lost 5 bases and the J segment 3 bases; nucleotides outside the gene matches: 15. CDR3 protein: CASSTATLNRGSNEKLFF. The CDR3 DNA follows: TGTGCCAGCTCAACGGCGACATTAAACAGGGGATCTAATGAAAAACTGTTTTTT.

The J gene is TRBJ2-7, the V gene TRBV19; 14 bases match TRBD2. V was clipped by 2 bases and J by 3 bases; unmatched bases: 3. The V gene's germline CDR1 is LNHDA and CDR2 SQIVND (reference sequence). CDR3 size: 16 residues. CDR3 nucleotide sequence: TGTGCCAGTAGTATACCGGGACTAGCGGGGGACTACGAGCAGTACTTC. Translation: CASSIPGLAGDYEQYF. The full variable domain, its missing parts supplied by reference TRBV19 and TRBJ2-7, is DGGITQSPKYLFRKEGQNVTLSCEQNLNHDAMYWYRQDPGQGLRLIYYSQIVNDFQKGDIAEGYSVSREKKESFPLTVTSAQKNPTAFYLCASSIPGLAGDYEQYFGPGTRLTVT.

The chain joins TRBV6-6 to TRBJ2-7, with a tentative D call TRBD1 (6 bases). V was trimmed by 7 bases and J by 4 bases, leaving 17 bases between them. The germline V gene encodes CDR1 MNHNY and CDR2 SVGAGI (reference sequence). This CDR3 comprises 14 residues. The CDR3 here is CASNPTGTPYEQYF. In DNA, the CDR3 is TGTGCCAGCAACCCAACCGGGACACCATACGAGCAGTACTTC.

The chain couples TRBV18 to TRBJ1-2, with a possible D match to TRBD1 (5 bases). Trimming left V 1 base short and J 6 bases short, with 15 bases between. Germline values: CDR1 KGHSH, CDR2 LQKENI. The length of the CDR3 is 15 residues. The CDR3 region has the DNA TGTGCCAGCTCACCACGAAGGGGCGCTGAGAATGGCTACACCTTC. It specifies CASSPRRGAENGYTF.

The chain carries TRBV6-5 and TRBJ2-3; possibly TRBD2 for D (6 bases). CDR3 size: 15 residues. V dropped 0 bases and J dropped 6 bases, with 13 bases sitting between them. Looked up from germline, CDR1 is MNHEY and CDR2 is SVGAGI. The CDR3 reads CASSYSRGFTDTQYF. The CDR3 nucleotides are TGTGCCAGCAGTTACTCGCGGGGATTCACGGATACGCAGTATTTT.

This chain links TRBV18 with TRBJ2-7, with TRBD2 matching 13 bases. The CDR3 is 16 amino acids. Germline V gene sequence: CDR1 KGHSH, CDR2 LQKENI. J gave up 7 bases and V 3 bases, and 9 bases lay outside the gene matches. In DNA, the CDR3 is TGTGCCAGCTCACCCCCCGGACTAGCGGGAGCGAGGGAGCAGTACTTC. It codes for CASSPPGLAGAREQYF.

This sequence joins TRBV7-9 and TRBJ2-7; 9 nucleotides agree with TRBD1. Per germline, CDR1 SEHNR and CDR2 FQNEAQ (reference sequence). V shed 4 bases, J shed 9 bases, and the junction held 10 bases outside the gene matches. The CDR3 has 14 residues. CDR3 in amino acids: CASSSGQGPLPQYF. The CDR3 coding sequence is TGTGCCAGCAGCTCTGGACAGGGGCCCTTACCGCAGTACTTC.

The chain carries TRBV7-9 and TRBJ1-1; 7 nucleotides align to TRBD1. Germline V gene sequence: CDR1 SEHNR, CDR2 FQNEAQ (reference sequence). This CDR3 is built from 15 residues. The V and J ends lost 3 bases and 10 bases, in that order; junction bases with no gene match: 14. This CDR3 is CASSLFTGAPEGAFF. The CDR3 DNA reads TGTGCCAGCAGCTTGTTCACAGGGGCCCCAGAAGGAGCTTTCTTT.

This chain joins TRBV4-1 and TRBJ2-1; tentatively, D is TRBD2 (6 bases). Germline CDR1 MGHRA, CDR2 YSYEKL. V gave up 2 bases and J gave up 4 bases, with 15 bases separating them. The CDR3 sequence is 16 residues long. The CDR3 DNA follows: TGCGCCAGCAGCCAACCCAGGGACTCCCCTTACAATGAGCAGTTCTTC. This codes for CASSQPRDSPYNEQFF.

This rearrangement joins TRBV7-7 to TRBJ1-5; 9 bases match TRBD1. The ends lost 6 bases at V and 3 bases at J; junction bases unmatched: 6. CDR1 is SSHAT and CDR2 is FNYEAQ in the germline V gene (reference sequence). This CDR3 has 15 amino acids. CDR3 loop: CASRTGTGFNQPQHF. Here the CDR3 DNA reads TGTGCCAGCAGAACCGGGACAGGGTTCAATCAGCCCCAGCATTTT.

This chain links TRBV5-6 with TRBJ2-7; 7 nucleotides line up with TRBD2. V was clipped by 0 bases and J by 1 base; unmatched bases: 4. Per germline, CDR1 SGHDT and CDR2 YYEEEE. The CDR3 extends over 15 amino acids. As DNA, the CDR3 is TGTGCCAGCAGCTTGGGGCTAGCGGATTCCTACGAGCAGTACTTC. Its translation: CASSLGLADSYEQYF.